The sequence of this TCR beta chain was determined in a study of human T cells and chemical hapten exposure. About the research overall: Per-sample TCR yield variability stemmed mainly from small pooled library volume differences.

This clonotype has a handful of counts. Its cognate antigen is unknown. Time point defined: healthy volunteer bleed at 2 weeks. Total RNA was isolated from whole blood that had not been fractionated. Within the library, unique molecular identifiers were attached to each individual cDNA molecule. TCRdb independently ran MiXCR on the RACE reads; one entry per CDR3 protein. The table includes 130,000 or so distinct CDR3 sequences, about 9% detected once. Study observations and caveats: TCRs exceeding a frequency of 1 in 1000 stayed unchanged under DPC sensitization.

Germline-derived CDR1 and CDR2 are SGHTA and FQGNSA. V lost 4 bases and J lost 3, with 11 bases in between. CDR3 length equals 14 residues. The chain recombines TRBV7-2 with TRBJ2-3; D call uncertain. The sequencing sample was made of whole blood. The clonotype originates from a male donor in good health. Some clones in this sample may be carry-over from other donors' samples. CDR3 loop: CASSSFLETDTQYF. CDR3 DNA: TGTGCCAGCAGCTCGTTTTTAGAGACAGATACGCAGTATTTT.